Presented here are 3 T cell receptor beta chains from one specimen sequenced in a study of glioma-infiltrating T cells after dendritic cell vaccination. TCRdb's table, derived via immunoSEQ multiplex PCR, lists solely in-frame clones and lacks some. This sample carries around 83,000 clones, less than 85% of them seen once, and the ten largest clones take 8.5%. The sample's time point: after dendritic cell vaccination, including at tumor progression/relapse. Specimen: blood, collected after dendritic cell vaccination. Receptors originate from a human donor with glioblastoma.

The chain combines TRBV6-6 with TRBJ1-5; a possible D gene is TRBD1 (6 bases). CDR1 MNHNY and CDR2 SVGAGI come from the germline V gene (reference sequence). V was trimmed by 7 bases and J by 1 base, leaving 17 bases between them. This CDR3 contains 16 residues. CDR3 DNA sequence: TGTGCCAGCACCCTAGGACAGTCCCCGAGCAATCAGCCCCAGCATTTT. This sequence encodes CASTLGQSPSNQPQHF.

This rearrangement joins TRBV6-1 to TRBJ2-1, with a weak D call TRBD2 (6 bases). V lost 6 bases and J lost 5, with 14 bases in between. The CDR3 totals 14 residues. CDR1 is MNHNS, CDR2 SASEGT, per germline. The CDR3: CASRVPGTDNEQFF. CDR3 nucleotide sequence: TGTGCCAGCAGGGTCCCCGGGACTGACAATGAGCAGTTCTTC.

CDR3 protein: CASSDPVAGGNTGELFF. As DNA, the CDR3 is TGTGCCAGCAGTGATCCGGTAGCGGGAGGTAACACCGGGGAGCTGTTTTTT. This sequence joins TRBV25-1 and TRBJ2-2, with 10 bases that match TRBD2. The CDR3 contains 17 residues. Per the germline V gene, CDR1 is MGHDK and CDR2 is SYGVNS. V shed 3 bases, J shed 2 bases, and the junction held 6 bases outside the gene matches.